The clone carrying this T cell receptor (beta chain) was counted only a few times. Its antigen is as yet unknown. Investigators amplified TCR beta CDR3 regions from RNA transcripts. HTBI primers primed a first-round RT-PCR, and a second-round multiplex PCR followed. TCRdb re-analysed the multiplex PCR reads in MiXCR, keeping a single row per CDR3 protein. The sample has over 500,000 distinct CDR3 sequences; about 20% are singletons. This record comes from a study of Graves' ophthalmopathy and Graves' hyperthyroidism. CDR1 and CDR2 from the germline V gene are SGHTA and FQGTGA. V was trimmed by 5 bases and J by 9 bases, leaving 17 bases between them. This CDR3 region has 13 residues. Whole-study results and caveats: A model built from 13 signatures distinguished ophthalmopathy from stable hyperthyroidism with approximately 88% sensitivity and 81.08% specificity.

The sequence derives from a woman between 18 and 29 years old with stable Graves' hyperthyroidism. Some clones in this sample may be carry-over from other donors' samples. This chain connects TRBV7-3 to TRBJ2-7; D tentatively reads TRBD1 or TRBD2 (5 bases each). The sequencing input was peripheral blood. The CDR3 here is CASSAGTDLLQYF. The CDR3 DNA reads TGTGCCAGCAGCGCCGGGACCGACCTACTGCAGTACTTC.